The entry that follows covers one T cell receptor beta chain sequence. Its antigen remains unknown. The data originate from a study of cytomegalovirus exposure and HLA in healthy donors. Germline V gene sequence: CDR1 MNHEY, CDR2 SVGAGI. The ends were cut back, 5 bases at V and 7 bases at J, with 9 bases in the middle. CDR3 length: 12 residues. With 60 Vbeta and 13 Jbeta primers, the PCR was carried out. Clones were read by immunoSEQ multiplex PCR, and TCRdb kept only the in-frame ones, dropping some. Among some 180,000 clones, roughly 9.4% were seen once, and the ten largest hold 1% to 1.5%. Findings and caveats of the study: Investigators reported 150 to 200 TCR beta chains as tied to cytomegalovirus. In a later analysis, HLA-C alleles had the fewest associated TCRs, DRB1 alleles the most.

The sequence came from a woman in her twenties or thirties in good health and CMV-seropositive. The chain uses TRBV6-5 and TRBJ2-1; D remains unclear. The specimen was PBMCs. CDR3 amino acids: CASSPDMNEQFF. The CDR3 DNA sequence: TGTGCCAGCAGTCCTGACATGAATGAGCAGTTCTTC.